The 29 T cell receptor beta chains below were found in one sample sequenced in a study of T-cell memory formation after mild COVID-19. Each CDR3 protein is one row after TCRdb ran MiXCR on the 5' RACE reads. The sample comprises fewer than 550,000 distinct CDR3 sequences, 20% of which are singletons, and about 8.8% rests with the top ten. Sequencing input: PBMCs or a T cell subset sorted from them (not recorded which). These receptors all stem from an adult woman who had mild COVID-19 (a few samples of this study predate the infection). Cell type and time point are not known.

The chain links TRBV7-2 to TRBJ2-3; D not resolved. The V end was cut by 2 bases, the J end by 2 bases, with 11 bases between. Germline assignment: CDR1 SGHTA and CDR2 FQGNSA. The length of the CDR3 is 15 residues. The CDR3 here is CASSLQLRSTDTQYF. DNA for the CDR3: TGTGCCAGCAGCTTACAGTTGAGATCCACAGATACGCAGTATTTT.

Only a few counts were recorded for this clonotype. The rearrangement uses TRBV7-3 and TRBJ2-1; tentatively, D is TRBD1 (5 bases). Per the germline V gene, CDR1 is SGHTA and CDR2 is FQGTGA. The CDR3 totals 16 residues. Trimming took 2 bases from V and 4 from J, leaving 15 bases between them. The chain's CDR3 is CASSLEGPREYNEQFF. The CDR3 coding sequence is TGTGCCAGCAGCTTAGAAGGCCCCAGGGAATACAATGAGCAGTTCTTC. Looking up the rest from reference TRBV7-3 and TRBJ2-1 gives the full variable domain: GAGVSQTPSNKVTEKGKYVELRCDPISGHTALYWYRQSLGQGPEFLIYFQGTGAADDSGLPNDRFFAVRPEGSVSTLKIQRTERGDSAVYLCASSLEGPREYNEQFFGPGTRLTVL.

The table lists this clonotype with a few counts. This CDR3 reads CASSVGPGRPSEQFF. Written as DNA, the CDR3 is TGTGCCAGCAGCGTAGGACCGGGGCGCCCTTCTGAGCAGTTCTTC. The chain links TRBV9 to TRBJ2-1; D could derive from TRBD1 or TRBD2 (5 bases each). Trimming removed 0 bases from V and 9 bases from J, with 16 bases in between. The length of the CDR3 is 15 residues. Germline V lookup: CDR1 SGDLS, CDR2 YYNGEE.

This chain connects TRBV12-3 or TRBV12-4 to TRBJ2-3; unclear D gene. The V end was cut by 3 bases, the J end by 3 bases, with 10 bases between. This CDR3 is built from 14 residues. The CDR3 DNA follows: TGTGCCAGCAGTTTCTGGGCGGAGACAGATACGCAGTATTTT. Encoded protein: CASSFWAETDTQYF.

This clonotype was detected only a few times. The chain couples TRBV11-2 to TRBJ2-2; TRBD1 matches 7 bases. This CDR3 is built from 15 residues. V lost 5 bases to trimming and J lost 3 bases; unmatched junction nucleotides: 6. Looked up from germline, CDR1 is SGHAT and CDR2 is FQNNGV. CDR3 residues: CASSKGTEHTGELFF. For the CDR3, the DNA is TGTGCCAGCAGCAAGGGGACAGAACACACCGGGGAGCTGTTTTTT.

This clonotype occurred many times. The chain employs TRBV12-3 or TRBV12-4 and TRBJ2-2, with 9 nucleotides matching TRBD1. After removal of 4 bases from V and 1 base from J, the junction contained 10 bases not matched to a gene. The CDR3 spans 18 residues. The DNA of the CDR3 is TGTGCCAGCAGTTCCCATTTTCCGGGACAGGGGAACACCGGGGAGCTGTTTTTT. Protein: CASSSHFPGQGNTGELFF.

This clonotype was picked up a small number of times. The gene calls are TRBV5-5 and TRBJ1-5, with D unresolved. There are 13 residues in the CDR3. The V end was cut by 1 base, the J end by 5 bases, with 7 bases between. Germline CDR1 reads SGHKS; CDR2 reads YYEKEE (reference sequence). The DNA of the CDR3 is TGTGCCAGCAGCTTGACAGACGATCAGCCCCAGCATTTT. Encoded protein: CASSLTDDQPQHF.

The chain couples TRBV6-2 or TRBV6-3 to TRBJ2-5, with D possibly TRBD2 on 5 matching bases. Trimming took 0 bases from V and 0 from J, leaving 14 bases between them. The CDR3 is 17 residues long. Germline CDR1 MNHEY, CDR2 SVGEGT. The CDR3 bases are TGTGCCAGCAGTTACTCCCCCGGCCCGGGGAACCAAGAGACCCAGTACTTC. Its protein is CASSYSPGPGNQETQYF.

There are a few counts of this clonotype. J is TRBJ2-7 and V is TRBV12-3 or TRBV12-4; D gene unclear. With 1 base removed from V and 3 bases from J, the gap between germline ends came to 10 bases. This CDR3 is 14 amino acids long. The CDR3 bases are TGTGCCAGCAGTTTAGGTCTCGGAAACTACGAGCAGTACTTC. Encoded protein: CASSLGLGNYEQYF.

V is TRBV7-8 and J is TRBJ1-2; 7 nucleotides match TRBD1. Germline CDR1 and CDR2: SGHVS and FQNEAQ. V gave up 6 bases and J gave up 4 bases; unmatched junction bases: 11. This CDR3 has 15 amino acids. CDR3 sequence: CASSPLEGGIYGYTF. The CDR3 region has the DNA TGTGCCAGCAGTCCCCTGGAAGGGGGCATCTATGGCTACACCTTC.

This clonotype was seen a few times. CDR3 region: CATSDSRTTRPYNEQFF. The CDR3 coding sequence is TGTGCCACCAGTGACTCCAGGACTACCCGACCCTACAATGAGCAGTTCTTC. This rearrangement joins TRBV24-1 to TRBJ2-1; D possibly corresponds to TRBD2 (6 bases). CDR1 and CDR2 (germline): KGHDR, SFDVKD. V lost 4 bases and J lost 2, with 17 bases in between. The CDR3 extends over 17 amino acids.

This clonotype was seen many times. The chain recombines TRBV27 with TRBJ2-3; 7 bases map to TRBD1. Germline values: CDR1 MNHEY, CDR2 SMNVEV (reference sequence). This CDR3 comprises 14 residues. Trimming cost V 2 bases and J 5 bases; bases outside gene matches: 4. The CDR3 DNA follows: TGTGCCAGCAGTTTAAATCAGGGGGAAGATACGCAGTATTTT. Translation gives CASSLNQGEDTQYF.

This clonotype showed up just a few times. This chain uses TRBV7-9 with TRBJ2-2; TRBD1 or TRBD2 may be the D gene (6 bases each). CDR3 length equals 14 residues. Germline V gene lookup returns CDR1 SEHNR and CDR2 FQNEAQ (reference sequence). V shed 8 bases and J shed 6 bases, with 16 bases lying between them. The CDR3 region is CASGLRGGAGELFF. The CDR3 DNA reads as TGTGCCAGCGGACTCAGGGGAGGCGCCGGGGAGCTGTTTTTT. Based on the CDR3 plus reference TRBV7-9 and TRBJ2-2, the full variable domain is DTGVSQNPRHKITKRGQNVTFRCDPISEHNRLYWYRQTLGQGPEFLTYFQNEAQLEKSRLLSDRFSAERPKGSFSTLEIQRTEQGDSAMYLCASGLRGGAGELFFGEGSRLTVL.

This clonotype has at least ten counts. V is TRBV20-1 and J is TRBJ1-2, with TRBD1 as a possible D gene (5 bases). This CDR3 comprises 14 residues. Germline V gives CDR1 DFQATT, CDR2 SNEGSKA (reference sequence). Trimming took off 1 base at V and 8 bases at J, with 17 bases between the two ends. Here the CDR3 DNA reads TGCAGTGCTAGAGTGGAGGAGGCAGGGAGAGGCTACACCTTC. This codes for CSARVEEAGRGYTF.

V gene TRBV28 combines with J gene TRBJ2-7; D uncertain. Per germline, CDR1 MDHEN and CDR2 SYDVKM. Trimming left V 2 bases short and J 5 bases short, with 13 bases between. This CDR3 comprises 14 residues. The CDR3: CASSLGSGRDEQYF. The DNA of the CDR3 is TGTGCCAGCAGTTTAGGGTCTGGACGGGACGAGCAGTACTTC.

In this sample, this clonotype turned up a few times. The chain uses TRBV12-3 or TRBV12-4 and TRBJ1-1, with unresolved D. The CDR3 spans 13 residues. Trimming stripped 7 bases from V and 1 base from J, with 10 bases between. The CDR3 region has the DNA TGTGCCAGCACCTGGGAGGGGAACACTGAAGCTTTCTTT. Encoded protein: CASTWEGNTEAFF.

The chain joins TRBV10-3 to TRBJ2-3; 9 nucleotides line up with TRBD1. V gave up 4 bases and J gave up 2 bases; unmatched junction bases: 13. CDR1 is ENHRY, CDR2 SYGVKD, per germline. The CDR3 spans 18 residues. CDR3 sequence reads: CAISVASKGTGYTDTQYF. CDR3 coding DNA: TGTGCCATCAGTGTAGCTTCCAAGGGGACAGGGTACACAGATACGCAGTATTTT.

The V gene is TRBV28, the J gene TRBJ2-5; 7 bases are a match to TRBD2. Trimming cost V 9 bases and J 5 bases; bases outside gene matches: 6. The CDR3 is 12 residues long. Looked up from germline, CDR1 is MDHEN and CDR2 is SYDVKM. Here the CDR3 reads CASQGGLETQYF. The DNA of the CDR3 is TGTGCCAGTCAGGGAGGGCTGGAGACCCAGTACTTC.

This clonotype was picked up a small number of times. V gene TRBV5-1 combines with J gene TRBJ1-1; D might be TRBD1 (5 bases). There are 15 residues in the CDR3. Trimming removed 3 bases from V and 3 bases from J, with 15 bases in between. CDR1 and CDR2 from the germline V gene are SGHRS and YFSETQ. CDR3 in DNA: TGCGCCAGCAGCTGGGGGGGGACCGGGGACACTGAAGCTTTCTTT. Protein sequence: CASSWGGTGDTEAFF.

The chain joins TRBV28 to TRBJ2-7; 7 positions match TRBD2. The junction had 5 bases not matched to a gene; V was cut back by 6 bases and J by 3 bases. Germline lookup yields CDR1 MDHEN and CDR2 SYDVKM. This CDR3 region has 13 residues. The CDR3 region has the DNA TGTGCCAGCAGATCCGGGACTAACTACGAGCAGTACTTC. It encodes CASRSGTNYEQYF. The full variable domain, its missing parts supplied by reference TRBV28 and TRBJ2-7, is DVKVTQSSRYLVKRTGEKVFLECVQDMDHENMFWYRQDPGLGLRLIYFSYDVKMKEKGDIPEGYSVSREKKERFSLILESASTNQTSMYLCASRSGTNYEQYFGPGTRLTVT.

The chain joins TRBV5-4 to TRBJ2-2; D remains ambiguous. The CDR3 consists of 14 residues. Trimming took 3 bases from V and 3 from J, leaving 9 bases between them. Looked up from germline, CDR1 is SGHNT and CDR2 is YYREEE (reference sequence). The CDR3 DNA sequence: TGTGCCAGCAGCTATCGGGCGGACACCGGGGAGCTGTTTTTT. It specifies CASSYRADTGELFF.

This clonotype was observed a handful of times. The chain couples TRBV29-1 to TRBJ2-3; 8 bases line up with TRBD2. The CDR3 runs 15 residues. V shed 6 bases, J shed 2 bases, and the junction held 10 bases outside the gene matches. Germline CDR1 SQVTM, CDR2 ANQGSEA. The DNA of the CDR3 is TGCAGCGTAGCCGGGGGGGGCAGATACACAGATACGCAGTATTTT. It yields the protein CSVAGGGRYTDTQYF.

This rearrangement joins TRBV3-1 to TRBJ2-5; 9 nucleotides match TRBD2. The CDR3 totals 16 residues. Germline trimming cut 0 bases from V and 4 bases from J; bases unmatched to any gene: 6. CDR1 and CDR2 (germline): LGHDT, YNNKEL (reference sequence). This CDR3 is CASSQEGREGRETQYF. The CDR3 DNA sequence: TGTGCCAGCAGCCAAGAAGGGCGGGAGGGCCGAGAGACCCAGTACTTC.

This clonotype occurred a few times. The CDR3 protein is CASSRWETQYF. Written as DNA, the CDR3 is TGTGCCAGCAGCCGGTGGGAGACCCAGTACTTC. V and J are TRBV2 and TRBJ2-5; D gene unclear. The germline gives CDR1 SNHLY, CDR2 FYNNEI. Trimming took 6 bases from V and 5 from J, leaving 7 bases between them. The CDR3 runs to 11 residues.

The chain combines TRBV15 with TRBJ2-7, with 13 bases identical to TRBD2. The germline V gene encodes CDR1 LNHNV and CDR2 YYDKDF (reference sequence). The CDR3 is made up of 17 amino acids. Trimming cost V 3 bases and J 6 bases; bases outside gene matches: 11. CDR3 sequence reads: CATSRPLGLAGLGEQYF. The CDR3 bases are TGTGCCACCAGCAGGCCCTTGGGACTAGCGGGACTCGGCGAGCAGTACTTC. The complete variable domain, with remaining parts taken from reference TRBV15 and TRBJ2-7, reads DAMVIQNPRYQVTQFGKPVTLSCSQTLNHNVMYWYQQKSSQAPKLLFHYYDKDFNNEADTPDNFQSRRPNTSFCFLDIRSPGLGDTAMYLCATSRPLGLAGLGEQYFGPGTRLTVT.

The rearrangement links TRBV6-2 or TRBV6-3 to TRBJ2-1, with D uncertain. Trimming left V 5 bases short and J 9 bases short, with 11 bases between. The CDR3 consists of 12 residues. Germline V gene lookup returns CDR1 MNHEY and CDR2 SVGEGT. The CDR3 bases are TGTGCCAGCAGTAGTATAGGTGGTGAGCAGTTCTTC. This translates into CASSSIGGEQFF.

The chain has TRBV9 and TRBJ2-5; a weak D match, TRBD2 (5 bases). The CDR3 sequence is 13 residues long. The V gene's germline CDR1 is SGDLS and CDR2 YYNGEE. Trimming took off 0 bases at V and 5 bases at J, with 8 bases between the two ends. CDR3 residues: CASSVGRRETQYF. The DNA for the CDR3 is TGTGCCAGCAGCGTAGGGCGGAGGGAGACCCAGTACTTC.

A few counts support this clonotype. The chain is built from TRBV20-1 and TRBJ1-1; 7 bases are shared with TRBD1. The germline V gene encodes CDR1 DFQATT and CDR2 SNEGSKA (reference sequence). This CDR3 has 16 amino acids. V trimming: 0 bases; J trimming: 3 bases; junction bases outside the gene matches: 10. CDR3 loop: CSARDPATGVHTEAFF. The CDR3 region has the DNA TGCAGTGCTAGAGATCCGGCAACAGGGGTCCACACTGAAGCTTTCTTT.

This chain links TRBV9 with TRBJ1-2; no definite D call. Germline CDR1 SGDLS, CDR2 YYNGEE. CDR3 length equals 15 residues. The V end lost 0 bases, the J end lost 7 bases, and 16 bases lay between the germline ends. The DNA for the CDR3 is TGTGCCAGCAGCGTAGCTACGGGAGGGTCCACTGGCTACACCTTC. Translation gives CASSVATGGSTGYTF.